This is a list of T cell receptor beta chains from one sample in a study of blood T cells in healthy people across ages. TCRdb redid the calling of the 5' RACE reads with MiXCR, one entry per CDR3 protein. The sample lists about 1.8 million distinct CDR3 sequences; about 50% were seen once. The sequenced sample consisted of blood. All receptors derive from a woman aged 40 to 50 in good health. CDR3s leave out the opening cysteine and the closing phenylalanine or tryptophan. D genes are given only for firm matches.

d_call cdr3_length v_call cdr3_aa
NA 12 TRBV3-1 ASSQDVPTDTQY
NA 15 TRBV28 ASSYSAGSGTGNEQF
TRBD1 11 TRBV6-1 ASRAGGIYEQY
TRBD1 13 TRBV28 ASSLPGQGSYGYT
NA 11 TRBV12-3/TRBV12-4 ASSFSGQETQY
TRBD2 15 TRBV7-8 ANSTSSGGATSYEQY
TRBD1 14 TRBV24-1 ATSEPGQGRAGELF
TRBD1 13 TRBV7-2 ASRKDRAYTDTQY
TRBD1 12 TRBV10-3 AIRRDSTNYGYT
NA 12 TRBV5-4 ASNTFGLTHGYT
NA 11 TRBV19 ASSIDTSYEQY
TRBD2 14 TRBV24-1 ATSDPGTSGKDEQF
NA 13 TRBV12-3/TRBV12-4 ASSGQGPGNQPQH
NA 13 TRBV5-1 ASSLTSGERYEQY
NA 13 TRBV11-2 ASSLDLNGGYEQY